These T cell receptor beta chains were read from a single sample in a study of cytomegalovirus exposure and HLA in healthy donors. Profiled with immunoSEQ multiplex PCR; TCRdb holds only in-frame clones, not every one. The repertoire holds about 160,000 clones, with about 65% as singletons. Sequencing input: PBMCs. The receptors stem from a middle-aged man in good health and CMV-seropositive. The CDR3 runs from the conserved cysteine through the conserved F or W. A D gene is named only where the DNA matches it firmly. The listing skips clone size in some rows; elsewhere it reads once, few, many or a size class.

>TRBV7-9|TRBJ2-1|.|few
CASSSVRTEEQFF
TGTGCCAGCAGCTCCGTACGCACTGAGGAGCAGTTCTTC
>TRBV12-5|TRBJ2-7|.|few
CASGLDQGRRRSYEQYF
TGTGCTAGTGGTTTGGACCAAGGCCGACGGAGGTCCTACGAGCAGTACTTC
>TRBV6-5|TRBJ2-7|TRBD1|few
CASSYSGDRGYEQYF
TGTGCCAGCAGTTACTCGGGGGACAGGGGGTACGAGCAGTACTTC
>TRBV12-5|TRBJ1-1|TRBD1|.
CASGLVTGANTEAFF
TGTGCTAGTGGTTTGGTAACAGGGGCGAACACTGAAGCTTTCTTT
>TRBV5-4|TRBJ2-7|.|few
CASSTKDRPTYEQYF
TGTGCCAGCAGCACGAAGGACAGACCGACCTACGAGCAGTACTTC
>TRBV7-6|TRBJ1-6|.|.
CASSSRTPSSYNSPLHF
TGTGCCAGCAGCTCTAGGACACCGAGCTCCTATAATTCACCCCTCCACTTT
>TRBV5-1|TRBJ2-7|.|.
CASSLRQTYEQYF
TGCGCCAGCAGCTTACGACAGACCTACGAGCAGTACTTC
>TRBV19|TRBJ1-4|TRBD1|.
CASTTQGATNEKLFF
TGTGCCAGTACCACACAGGGGGCAACTAATGAAAAACTGTTTTTT
>TRBV7-9|TRBJ2-7|TRBD1|few
CASIQHGGTGFNEQYF
TGTGCCAGCATACAACATGGCGGGACAGGGTTCAACGAGCAGTACTTC
>TRBV7-3|TRBJ2-5|.|.
CASSLTGGRLGETQYF
TGTGCCAGCAGCTTAACGGGGGGGCGTTTAGGAGAGACCCAGTACTTC
>TRBV5-6|TRBJ1-5|.|.
CASSREKSGNQPQHF
TGTGCCAGCAGCCGAGAGAAGTCGGGCAATCAGCCCCAGCATTTT
>TRBV30|TRBJ2-2|.|.
CAWSVRAGELFF
TGTGCCTGGAGTGTACGGGCCGGGGAGCTGTTTTTT
>TRBV7-9|TRBJ2-7|TRBD1|few
CASSRPDRGVHEQYF
TGTGCCAGCAGCCGGCCGGACAGGGGGGTCCACGAGCAGTACTTC
>TRBV2|TRBJ1-5|.|few
CASSDMTLNQPQHF
TGTGCCAGCAGTGATATGACACTGAATCAGCCCCAGCATTTT
>TRBV7-3|TRBJ2-1|TRBD1|few
CASSSRTGAHEQFF
TGTGCCAGCAGCTCCCGGACAGGTGCCCATGAGCAGTTCTTC
>TRBV19|TRBJ1-1|.|.
CASRGARGRSGEAFF
TGTGCCAGTAGAGGGGCGAGGGGCCGTAGCGGTGAAGCTTTCTTT
>TRBV14|TRBJ2-2|.|.
CASSPLNTGELFF
TGTGCCAGCAGCCCTTTGAACACCGGGGAGCTGTTTTTT
>TRBV29-1|TRBJ2-7|.|once
CSVGTGEQYF
TGCAGCGTTGGGACGGGGGAGCAGTACTTC
>TRBV5-4|TRBJ1-4|TRBD1|.
CATRDRANEKLFF
TGTGCCACCAGGGACAGGGCGAATGAAAAACTGTTTTTT
>TRBV14|TRBJ2-2|.|.
CASSPPGGRGELFF
TGTGCCAGCAGCCCACCTGGAGGCCGGGGGGAGCTGTTTTTT
>TRBV11-1|TRBJ2-1|.|.
CASSLQAAGVYNEQFF
TGTGCCAGCAGCTTACAGGCGGCAGGGGTATACAATGAGCAGTTCTTC
>TRBV25-1|TRBJ1-2|.|.
CASIDSYGYTF
TGTGCCAGCATAGACAGCTATGGCTACACCTTC
>TRBV15|TRBJ1-6|.|.
CATSRASDSPLHF
TGTGCCACCAGCAGGGCAAGTGATTCACCCCTCCACTTT
>TRBV7-8|TRBJ1-1|TRBD1|.
CASRTTGTTEAFF
TGTGCCAGCAGAACGACAGGGACCACTGAAGCTTTCTTT